This is a list of T cell receptor beta chains from one sample in a study of blood T cell repertoires in COVID-19. Method: immunoSEQ multiplex PCR; TCRdb's copy keeps in-frame clones and lacks some. Among roughly 190,000 clones listed, 75% to 90% were seen once. The sequenced material came from peripheral blood. These TCRs come from a woman aged 60-75 years with acute or convalescent COVID-19. The CDR3 runs from the conserved cysteine through the conserved F or W. D genes are given only for firm matches. Clone size, where shown, is once, few, many, or a class for clones that have expanded.

TRBD1	TRBV18	.	TRBJ2-5	CASSPDRIETQYF	TGTGCCAGCTCACCGGACAGGATAGAGACCCAGTACTTC
.	TRBV19	few	TRBJ2-7	CASSMAGHYEQYF	TGTGCCAGTAGTATGGCAGGCCACTACGAGCAGTACTTC
.	TRBV29-1	.	TRBJ1-5	CSVGGVSNQPQHF	TGCAGCGTTGGGGGGGTGAGCAATCAGCCCCAGCATTTT
.	TRBV11-3	.	TRBJ2-3	CASSDRLEDGTDTQYF	TGTGCCAGCAGCGACAGACTAGAGGACGGCACAGATACGCAGTATTTT
.	TRBV5-1	.	TRBJ1-2	CASSLVDRTKYGYTF	TGCGCCAGCAGCTTGGTTGACAGAACCAAGTATGGCTACACCTTC
TRBD2	TRBV18	.	TRBJ2-1	CASSPQLAGAREQFF	TGTGCCAGCTCACCTCAACTAGCGGGAGCGCGGGAGCAGTTCTTC
.	TRBV9	.	TRBJ2-7	CASGQYGYEQYF	TGTGCCAGTGGACAGTACGGCTACGAGCAGTACTTC
.	TRBV6-6	few	TRBJ1-5	CASSPYPAQPQHF	TGTGCCAGCAGTCCCTACCCCGCTCAGCCCCAGCATTTT
.	TRBV28	.	TRBJ1-2	CASSLGQNYGYTF	TGTGCCAGCAGTTTAGGACAGAACTATGGCTACACCTTC
.	TRBV18	.	TRBJ1-4	CASSPYPATNEKLFF	TGTGCCAGCTCACCCTACCCGGCAACTAATGAAAAACTGTTTTTT
.	TRBV19	.	TRBJ2-5	CASSKGGQTETQYF	TGTGCCAGTAGTAAAGGAGGACAGACTGAGACCCAGTACTTC
TRBD1	TRBV3-1/TRBV3-2	.	TRBJ1-2	CASSWGDRGERYGYTF	TGTGCCAGCAGCTGGGGGGACAGGGGTGAGCGCTATGGCTACACCTTC
.	TRBV10-3	.	TRBJ1-3	CAINGQSGNTIYF	TGTGCCATCAACGGACAGTCTGGAAACACCATATATTTT
.	TRBV18	.	TRBJ2-1	CASSPPGGTYNEQFF	TGTGCCAGCTCACCACCGGGCGGGACTTACAATGAGCAGTTCTTC
.	TRBV23-1	.	TRBJ2-7	CASSQSGSVYEQYF	TGCGCCAGCAGTCAATCGGGTAGCGTCTACGAGCAGTACTTC
.	TRBV27	.	TRBJ2-2	CARGGTDFPGELFF	TGTGCCAGGGGCGGGACAGATTTCCCCGGGGAGCTGTTTTTT
.	TRBV6-1	.	TRBJ1-2	CASSDEVLSF	TGTGCCAGCAGTGATGAGGTACTGTCCTTC
TRBD1	TRBV2	.	TRBJ1-1	CASTQQGRSTEAFF	TGTGCCAGCACCCAACAGGGGAGGAGCACTGAAGCTTTCTTT
TRBD1	TRBV19	.	TRBJ1-2	CASSMGTGLYGYTF	TGTGCCAGTAGTATGGGGACAGGCCTCTATGGCTACACCTTC
.	TRBV5-1	.	TRBJ1-5	CASSLWGRAEGGNQPQHF	TGCGCCAGCAGCTTGTGGGGAAGGGCGGAGGGAGGCAATCAGCCCCAGCATTTT
TRBD1	TRBV13	.	TRBJ1-1	CASRQRTGDGTEAFF	TGTGCCAGCAGACAAAGGACAGGGGACGGCACTGAAGCTTTCTTT
.	TRBV6-5	.	TRBJ1-2	CASSYSSSMRGYGYTF	TGTGCCAGCAGTTACTCGAGCTCAATGCGGGGCTATGGCTACACCTTC
.	TRBV21-1	.	TRBJ1-1	CASIPPEEAFF	TGTGCCAGCATCCCCCCCGAGGAAGCTTTCTTT
.	TRBV3-1/TRBV3-2	.	TRBJ1-3	CASSYGGNTIYF	TGTGCCAGCAGCTACGGGGGAAACACCATATATTTT
.	TRBV7-9	.	TRBJ1-2	CASSSNRNYGYTF	TGTGCCAGCAGCAGTAACAGGAACTATGGCTACACCTTC
.	TRBV13	.	TRBJ1-6	CASSLRDRGGTPLHF	TGTGCCAGCAGCCTAAGGGACCGGGGAGGGACACCCCTCCACTTT
.	TRBV7-9	.	TRBJ1-3	CASSPGLVSGNTIYF	TGTGCCAGCAGCCCCGGACTGGTATCTGGAAACACCATATATTTT
TRBD1	TRBV13	.	TRBJ1-1	CASSFRGHNTEAFF	TGTGCCAGCAGCTTTAGGGGGCATAACACTGAAGCTTTCTTT
TRBD2	TRBV14	.	TRBJ2-7	CASSQALGSSGHYEQYF	TGTGCCAGCAGCCAAGCCCTAGGATCTAGCGGCCACTACGAGCAGTACTTC
.	TRBV6-1	.	TRBJ1-1	CASSEVADRGAEAFF	TGTGCCAGCAGTGAAGTCGCCGATAGGGGCGCTGAAGCTTTCTTT
.	TRBV2	.	TRBJ2-2	CASTSLNTGELFF	TGTGCCAGCACTAGCCTCAACACCGGGGAGCTGTTTTTT
.	TRBV5-1	.	TRBJ2-5	CASSLPGGRGETQYF	TGCGCCAGCAGCTTGCCAGGAGGCCGAGGAGAGACCCAGTACTTC
TRBD2	TRBV9	.	TRBJ2-2	CASSASGREGGELFF	TGTGCCAGCAGCGCTAGCGGAAGGGAGGGCGGGGAGCTGTTTTTT
.	TRBV9	.	TRBJ1-3	CASSVGGQGGNTIYF	TGTGCCAGCAGCGTAGGAGGTCAGGGGGGAAACACCATATATTTT
TRBD2	TRBV11-2	.	TRBJ2-3	CASNRGVAGAGTDTQYF	TGTGCCAGCAACCGGGGGGTGGCTGGAGCTGGCACAGATACGCAGTATTTT
.	TRBV25-1	.	TRBJ2-3	CASSGWRDTQYF	TGTGCCAGCAGTGGGTGGAGGGATACGCAGTATTTT
.	TRBV6-4	few	TRBJ2-2	CASSDGQDTGELFF	TGTGCCAGCAGTGACGGGCAGGACACCGGGGAGCTGTTTTTT
.	TRBV20-1	few	TRBJ2-1	CSASITGLYNEQFF	TGCAGTGCTAGTATCACAGGGCTCTACAATGAGCAGTTCTTC
.	TRBV11-2	.	TRBJ1-2	CASSSLRHAGYTF	TGTGCCAGCAGCTCCCTCAGACATGCTGGCTACACCTTC
.	TRBV5-6	.	TRBJ2-5	CASSLAVETQYF	TGTGCCAGCAGCTTGGCCGTAGAGACCCAGTACTTC
.	TRBV11-3	.	TRBJ2-1	CASSQGLRLSEQFF	TGTGCCAGCAGCCAAGGACTACGACTGAGTGAGCAGTTCTTC
.	TRBV5-1	.	TRBJ1-1	CASSLAPTGNTEAFF	TGCGCCAGCAGCTTGGCCCCAACAGGGAACACTGAAGCTTTCTTT
.	TRBV27	.	TRBJ2-7	CASRRYRESSYEQYF	TGTGCCAGCAGGAGATACAGGGAGAGCTCCTACGAGCAGTACTTC
TRBD1	TRBV15	.	TRBJ2-5	CATSRRRGQGLETQYF	TGTGCCACCAGCAGACGTCGTGGACAGGGCTTAGAGACCCAGTACTTC
.	TRBV5-4	few	TRBJ2-3	CASSSVSAASTDTQYF	TGTGCCAGCAGCTCTGTATCTGCGGCCTCCACAGATACGCAGTATTTT
TRBD1	TRBV28	once	TRBJ1-2	CASSSQGYYGYTF	TGTGCCAGCAGTTCACAGGGGTACTATGGCTACACCTTC
.	TRBV27	many	TRBJ2-7	CASSLGLGPYEQYF	TGTGCCAGCAGTTTAGGGCTGGGTCCCTACGAGCAGTACTTC
.	TRBV2	.	TRBJ1-4	CASSVGGAEKLFF	TGTGCCAGCAGTGTTGGAGGGGCGGAAAAACTGTTTTTT
.	TRBV28	once	TRBJ1-1	CASSSVVLNTEAFF	TGTGCCAGCAGTTCGGTGGTTCTGAACACTGAAGCTTTCTTT
.	TRBV20-1	.	TRBJ1-1	CSASSAGGGTEAFF	TGCAGTGCTAGTTCGGCAGGCGGGGGGACTGAAGCTTTCTTT
.	TRBV6-5	.	TRBJ2-1	CASSTPGNEQFF	TGTGCCAGCAGCACCCCCGGGAATGAGCAGTTCTTC
.	TRBV14	.	TRBJ1-4	CASSLLNEKLFF	TGTGCCAGCAGCCTCCTTAATGAAAAACTGTTTTTT